Below, one TCR beta chain is given with its context. Which antigen it targets is not known. A read error may be the cause here, since a much bigger clone is one base away. TCRdb shows the sequencer as Illumina HiSeq 1500. In TCRdb, the public reads were trimmed at Q25 with fastp and aligned with MiXCR, with productive beta chains retained. Rows with one shared CDR3 protein collapse into an entry with the most common genes and DNA. The sample has over 85,000 distinct CDR3 sequences on record, approximately 16% of them singletons. Less than 10% of the sample comes from the top ten. The sample comes from a study of T cell repertoires in cytomegalovirus infection (dated by TCRdb to between 2019 and 2020). Regarding the research as a whole: Donor HLA type was relevant to the analysis, as public TCR beta signatures indicated carriage of CMV infection together with the matching HLA type. The paper as a whole reports these results and caveats: In both this cohort and an independent approximately 370-donor cohort, the cumulative frequency of public TCR beta family members distinguished carriers of CMV infection plus the relevant HLA type. The ex vivo response was dominated by HLA-C-restricted CMV-specific TCR beta clonotypes, which also provided the single most frequent clonotype in two of eight donors.

For this chain, trimming is 6 bases at the V end and 5 bases at the J end, and the number of junction bases without a gene match is 6. In the germline V gene, CDR1 corresponds to SNHLY and CDR2 to FYNNEI. Its CDR3 holds 13 amino acids, cysteine through phenylalanine. The entry retains the CDR3 DNA only, 39 bases that are in frame from base 1. Sequenced sample: PBMCs. The source of this sequence is a human donor in good health (CMV status not recorded). Some clones in this sample may be carry-over from other donors' samples. The V and J genes are TRBV2 and TRBJ1-1; TRBD1 lines up with 7 middle nucleotides. The CDR3 amino acid sequence is: CASRRTRGTEAFF. At the DNA level, the sequence is TGTGCCAGCAGGAGGACCAGGGGGACTGAAGCTTTCTTT.